Below, 30 T cell receptor beta chains from the same sample are listed, as sequenced in a study of cytomegalovirus exposure and HLA in healthy donors. Libraries were prepared by immunoSEQ multiplex PCR; TCRdb keeps only in-frame clonotypes and omits some of them. Here the sample spans 250,000 to 350,000 clones, about nine tenths being singletons. Input material: PBMCs. The receptors originated from a woman under 30 in good health and CMV-seronegative.

This chain uses TRBV29-1 with TRBJ1-3; D gene ambiguous. The CDR3 consists of 12 residues. With 5 bases removed from V and 4 bases from J, the gap between germline ends came to 9 bases. Germline V lookup: CDR1 SQVTM, CDR2 ANQGSEA. The CDR3 spells CSVRNGGNTIYF. Here the CDR3 DNA reads TGCAGCGTTCGCAACGGGGGAAACACCATATATTTT.

This clone was seen only once. In nucleotides, the CDR3 is TGTGCCAGCAGTGAATCTAGCAGAGAGCAGTTCTTC. It translates to CASSESSREQFF. The V and J genes are TRBV25-1 and TRBJ2-1, with a tentative D call TRBD2 (5 bases). Deletions cut 1 base from V and 10 bases from J, with 8 bases between. The V gene's germline CDR1 is MGHDK and CDR2 SYGVNS. This CDR3 has 12 amino acids. Complete variable domain (other parts from reference TRBV25-1 and TRBJ2-1): EADIYQTPRYLVIGTGKKITLECSQTMGHDKMYWYQQDPGMELHLIHYSYGVNSTEKGDLSSESTVSRIRTEHFPLTLESARPSHTSQYLCASSESSREQFFGPGTRLTVL.

This CDR3 reads CASTTGGQETQYF. The CDR3 nucleotides are TGTGCCAGCACGACAGGGGGCCAAGAGACCCAGTACTTC. This chain links TRBV5-4 with TRBJ2-5; 9 positions agree with TRBD1. The CDR3 is 13 amino acids. Trimming took 6 bases from V and 1 from J; bases not matched to a gene: 1. CDR1 SGHNT and CDR2 YYREEE come from the germline V gene (reference sequence).

V is TRBV18 and J is TRBJ1-3, with D possibly being TRBD1 (6 bases). V was trimmed by 2 bases and J by 2 bases, leaving 10 bases between them. Germline CDR1 reads KGHSH; CDR2 reads LQKENI. The CDR3 contains 15 residues. The CDR3 protein is CASSPRTATGNTIYF. CDR3 bases: TGTGCCAGCTCACCAAGGACAGCCACTGGAAACACCATATATTTT.

This sequence joins TRBV6-5 and TRBJ2-7, with TRBD2 matching 8 bases. The CDR3 loop spans 16 amino acids. Germline V gives CDR1 MNHEY, CDR2 SVGAGI. V shed 0 bases and J 2 bases; nucleotides not matched to a gene: 6. The CDR3 is CASSYSKGTSTYEQYF. The CDR3, as DNA: TGTGCCAGCAGTTACTCGAAAGGGACTAGTACCTACGAGCAGTACTTC.

The genes are TRBV5-1 and TRBJ2-7; 9 nucleotides line up with TRBD2. The J segment lost 0 bases and the V segment lost 2 bases, leaving 6 bases of the junction unmatched. The length of the CDR3 is 16 residues. The germline CDR1 and CDR2 sequences are SGHRS and YFSETQ. CDR3 sequence (DNA): TGCGCCAGCAGCTTAGGACTAGCGTCAAACTCCTACGAGCAGTACTTC. It specifies CASSLGLASNSYEQYF.

The V and J genes are TRBV6-1 and TRBJ1-2; no reliable D call. CDR3 length: 13 residues. CDR1 and CDR2 (germline): MNHNS, SASEGT. Trimming removed 6 bases from V and 5 bases from J, with 13 bases in between. Written as DNA, the CDR3 is TGTGCCAGCAGGCCCCTGGAGGTTTATGGCTACACCTTC. Translation: CASRPLEVYGYTF.

The chain carries TRBV4-1 and TRBJ1-1; D is uncertain. The length of the CDR3 is 15 residues. In germline, CDR1 is MGHRA, CDR2 YSYEKL. V was shortened by 0 bases and J by 1 base, with 9 bases between the two germline ends. In nucleotides, the CDR3 is TGCGCCAGCAGCCAAGAAGAGAACTCGAACACTGAAGCTTTCTTT. Translating gives CASSQEENSNTEAFF.

The V gene is TRBV9, the J gene TRBJ2-3, with TRBD2 matching 16 bases. This CDR3 comprises 18 residues. The germline gives CDR1 SGDLS, CDR2 YYNGEE. With 5 bases clipped from V and 2 bases from J, the junction kept 8 bases outside the gene matches. The CDR3 region has the DNA TGTGCCAGCAGTTTCACCGGGACTAGCGGGAGGGTCACAGATACGCAGTATTTT. Translation: CASSFTGTSGRVTDTQYF.

The chain is built from TRBV19 and TRBJ2-2, with 9 bases matching TRBD2. V lost 3 bases, J lost 5 bases, and 19 bases stayed unmatched. The CDR3 contains 20 residues. The germline V gene has CDR1 LNHDA and CDR2 SQIVND (reference sequence). CDR3 residues: CASSIGQGRRLAGPTGELFF. The DNA for the CDR3 is TGTGCCAGTAGTATCGGCCAGGGCCGGCGGCTAGCGGGACCAACCGGGGAGCTGTTTTTT.

This chain links TRBV30 with TRBJ2-1; 14 positions match TRBD2. The CDR3 length is 17 residues. The V gene end was trimmed by 2 bases and the J gene end by 8 bases; junction bases not matched to a gene: 11. From germline, CDR1 is GTSNPN and CDR2 SVGIG (reference sequence). CDR3 region: CAWSFGTSGSIHDEQFF. The CDR3 DNA reads as TGTGCCTGGAGTTTCGGGACTAGCGGGAGTATTCACGATGAGCAGTTCTTC.

This clone was counted a single time. The chain carries TRBV27 and TRBJ2-3; D is perhaps TRBD2 (5 bases). The CDR3 is 13 residues long. V was cut by 5 bases and J by 6 bases, with 12 bases left in between. The germline V gene has CDR1 MNHEY and CDR2 SMNVEV (reference sequence). CDR3 region: CASSGLSWDTQYF. CDR3 nucleotides: TGTGCCAGCAGTGGACTGTCTTGGGATACGCAGTATTTT.

The chain is built from TRBV5-1 and TRBJ2-7; 8 nucleotides agree with TRBD1. The CDR3 spans 15 residues. Trimming took 0 bases from V and 3 from J; bases not matched to a gene: 5. Per germline, CDR1 SGHRS and CDR2 YFSETQ. CDR3 in amino acids: CASSLGADRVYEQYF. CDR3 DNA sequence: TGCGCCAGCAGCTTGGGGGCGGACAGGGTCTACGAGCAGTACTTC.

The chain is built from TRBV6-4 and TRBJ2-1; D is perhaps TRBD2 (5 bases). The germline CDR1 and CDR2 sequences are MRHNA and SNTAGT. Deletions cut 6 bases from V and 7 bases from J, with 13 bases between. The CDR3 spans 13 residues. In DNA, the CDR3 is TGTGCCAGCAGCCTTCTGCGAGGGAATGAGCAGTTCTTC. Encoded protein: CASSLLRGNEQFF.

The chain is built from TRBV19 and TRBJ2-7; 9 bases are a match to TRBD1. CDR1 LNHDA and CDR2 SQIVND come from the germline V gene (reference sequence). J gave up 3 bases and V 5 bases, and 11 bases lay outside the gene matches. The CDR3 length is 16 residues. The CDR3 nucleotides are TGTGCCAGTAGTCCGGGACAGGGACACCTTATCTACGAGCAGTACTTC. It encodes CASSPGQGHLIYEQYF.

This clone appeared once. The V gene is TRBV6-5, the J gene TRBJ1-1, with 7 bases fitting TRBD1. CDR1 and CDR2 (germline): MNHEY, SVGAGI. Trimming at V came to 0 bases and at J to 8 bases, leaving 9 bases not matched to a gene. There are 15 residues in the CDR3. The CDR3 region is CASSYSNIGTDEAFF. The CDR3 DNA sequence: TGTGCCAGCAGTTACTCGAACATAGGGACAGACGAAGCTTTCTTT.

V is TRBV27 and J is TRBJ2-7; TRBD1 matches 7 bases. Trimming cost V 6 bases and J 2 bases; bases outside gene matches: 10. Germline CDR1 is MNHEY and CDR2 is SMNVEV (reference sequence). The CDR3 is 15 amino acids. CDR3 sequence: CASSRQGPNTYEQYF. Here the CDR3 DNA reads TGTGCCAGCAGCCGACAGGGACCGAACACCTACGAGCAGTACTTC.

J is TRBJ2-7 and V is TRBV5-1; TRBD1 matches 9 bases. The germline CDR1 and CDR2 sequences are SGHRS and YFSETQ. The junction had 11 bases not matched to a gene; V was cut back by 5 bases and J by 5 bases. The CDR3 contains 15 residues. CDR3 in amino acids: CASRSGDRVLHEQYF. The CDR3 DNA sequence: TGCGCCAGCAGGTCAGGGGACAGGGTATTGCACGAGCAGTACTTC.

The chain links TRBV9 to TRBJ2-1, with TRBD2 matching 12 bases. Germline V gene lookup returns CDR1 SGDLS and CDR2 YYNGEE. V was pared by 4 bases and J by 8 bases, with 4 bases of the junction left unmatched. The CDR3 sequence is 14 residues long. The CDR3 loop is CASSTGLAGYEQFF. The CDR3 region has the DNA TGTGCCAGCAGCACTGGACTAGCGGGATATGAGCAGTTCTTC.

The rearrangement links TRBV5-6 to TRBJ1-1, with D unclear. CDR3 length: 14 residues. Trimming left V 3 bases short and J 10 bases short, with 19 bases between. In germline, CDR1 is SGHDT, CDR2 YYEEEE. CDR3 protein: CASSSLDGRGVAFF. For the CDR3, the DNA is TGTGCCAGCAGCTCACTTGACGGCCGAGGAGTAGCTTTCTTT. Variable domain in full (rest from reference TRBV5-6 and TRBJ1-1): DAGVTQSPTHLIKTRGQQVTLRCSPKSGHDTVSWYQQALGQGPQFIFQYYEEEERQRGNFPDRFSGHQFPNYSSELNVNALLLGDSALYLCASSSLDGRGVAFFGQGTRLTVV.

The CDR3 region is CADLRGGPRYEQYF. CDR3 coding DNA: TGTGCCGACCTTAGGGGAGGGCCCCGGTACGAGCAGTACTTC. V usage is TRBV7-9 and J usage is TRBJ2-7; 7 bases map to TRBD2. Trimming took 11 bases from V and 4 from J; bases not matched to a gene: 14. This CDR3 contains 14 residues. Per the germline V gene, CDR1 is SEHNR and CDR2 is FQNEAQ (reference sequence).

The gene calls are TRBV5-1 and TRBJ1-2, with 8 nucleotides matching TRBD1. Losses at the gene ends were 1 base for V and 2 bases for J; bases not matched to a gene: 7. CDR3 length equals 16 residues. The germline CDR1 and CDR2 sequences are SGHRS and YFSETQ. The CDR3 loop is CASSLILTGENYGYTF. In DNA form, the CDR3 reads TGCGCCAGCAGCTTGATTTTGACAGGGGAGAACTATGGCTACACCTTC. Full variable domain (missing parts from reference TRBV5-1 and TRBJ1-2): KAGVTQTPRYLIKTRGQQVTLSCSPISGHRSVSWYQQTPGQGLQFLFEYFSETQRNKGNFPGRFSGRQFSNSRSEMNVSTLELGDSALYLCASSLILTGENYGYTFGSGTRLTVV.

The chain employs TRBV4-3 and TRBJ2-7; possible D gene TRBD2, 6 bases. The germline V gene has CDR1 LGHNA and CDR2 YSLEER. The CDR3 extends over 13 amino acids. V was clipped by 3 bases and J by 6 bases, with 12 bases between them. CDR3 in DNA: TGCGCCAGCAGCCAGGGACTCGGGGGCGAGCAGTACTTC. Translated: CASSQGLGGEQYF.

The rearrangement links TRBV25-1 to TRBJ2-1; 10 positions agree with TRBD1. Trimming took 3 bases from V and 7 from J; bases not matched to a gene: 3. This CDR3 spans 14 amino acids. Germline V gives CDR1 MGHDK, CDR2 SYGVNS. This chain's CDR3 is CASSEGQGRNEQFF. The DNA of the CDR3 is TGTGCCAGCAGTGAGGGACAGGGGAGGAATGAGCAGTTCTTC.

Only a few counts were recorded for this clone. J is TRBJ1-3 and V is TRBV5-6; tentatively, D is TRBD1 (5 bases). The CDR3 sequence is 16 residues long. Germline CDR1 SGHDT, CDR2 YYEEEE. Trimming stripped 0 bases from V and 4 bases from J, with 14 bases between. The CDR3 is CASSLVWASGGNTIYF. The DNA for the CDR3 is TGTGCCAGCAGCTTGGTTTGGGCTTCAGGGGGAAACACCATATATTTT.

CDR3 amino acids: CASSLGAKTTNEQFF. CDR3 nucleotide sequence: TGTGCCAGCAGCCTGGGGGCCAAAACCACCAATGAGCAGTTCTTC. This chain uses TRBV7-2 with TRBJ2-1, with D possibly being TRBD1 (6 bases). This CDR3 has 15 residues. V was cut by 5 bases and J by 6 bases, with 17 bases left in between. From germline, CDR1 is SGHTA and CDR2 FQGNSA.

The chain recombines TRBV2 with TRBJ2-1; possibly TRBD2 for D (6 bases). The V gene's germline CDR1 is SNHLY and CDR2 FYNNEI. The length of the CDR3 is 14 residues. V was shortened by 8 bases and J by 0 bases, with 11 bases between the two germline ends. The chain's CDR3 is CASGDLSSYNEQFF. CDR3 sequence (DNA): TGTGCCAGCGGGGACTTAAGCTCCTACAATGAGCAGTTCTTC.

Worth noting for this clone: Mismatch with germline at one junction end may stem from a read error. The sample carries other DNA sequences with the same CDR3. The CDR3 is CASSQDAGDSYEQYF. The CDR3 region has the DNA TGCGCCAGCAGCCAAGACGCGGGAGACTCCTATGAGCAGTACTTC. V and J are TRBV4-3 and TRBJ2-7, with 7 bases fitting TRBD2. Germline lookup yields CDR1 LGHNA and CDR2 YSLEER. The CDR3 contains 15 residues.

For the CDR3, the DNA is TGCGCCAGCAGCCAAGGAGTAGGGGGAGACGGCACAGATACGCAGTATTTT. Residues: CASSQGVGGDGTDTQYF. V and J are TRBV4-3 and TRBJ2-3; weak D call: TRBD1 (6 bases). CDR3 size: 17 residues. Germline V gives CDR1 LGHNA, CDR2 YSLEER. The V gene lost 1 base and the J gene lost 1 base, with 15 bases spanning the gap.

J is TRBJ2-1 and V is TRBV4-3, with a weak D call TRBD2 (6 bases). The CDR3 sequence is 16 residues long. Germline CDR1 LGHNA, CDR2 YSLEER. Trimming removed 4 bases from V and 2 bases from J, with 15 bases in between. CDR3 in amino acids: CASSRELRGAYNEQFF. DNA of the CDR3: TGCGCCAGCAGCCGAGAGTTGCGGGGAGCCTACAATGAGCAGTTCTTC.